These T cell receptor beta chains were read from a single sample in a study of T cells in Graves' hyperthyroidism and ophthalmopathy. MiXCR, run by TCRdb on the multiplex PCR reads, gives a single entry per CDR3 protein. The table has roughly 500,000 distinct CDR3 sequences, 40% to 50% seen once. The sample comprised peripheral blood or thyroid tissue (not recorded which). The receptors were gathered from an adult woman with Graves' disease, either hyperthyroidism or ophthalmopathy (not recorded which). The CDR3 runs from the conserved cysteine through the conserved F or W. D genes are given only for firm matches. Some rows have no size entry. The others give once, few or many, or a class for an expanded clone.

TRBV10-3	TRBD1	NA	TRBJ1-4	TGTGCCATCAGTGAGCTTGACAGGGGACGGGCAAAACTGTTTTTT	CAISELDRGRAKLFF
TRBV29-1	TRBD1	NA	TRBJ1-2	TGCAGCGTTGAAGATGCAGGGGGCGCCGACACCTTC	CSVEDAGGADTF
TRBV7-2	TRBD2	NA	TRBJ2-7	TGTGCCAGCAGCTTAACACGACTAGCGGGAGATAACGAGCAGTACTTC	CASSLTRLAGDNEQYF
TRBV20-1	NA	NA	TRBJ1-1	TGCAGTGCTGGCCAGGGGACGGACACTGAAGCTTTCTTT	CSAGQGTDTEAFF
TRBV10-3	TRBD1	NA	TRBJ1-5	TGTGCCATCAGTGGGGACAGGGTCGGACAGCCCCAGCATTTT	CAISGDRVGQPQHF
TRBV29-1	TRBD1	few	TRBJ2-3	TGCAGCGTTCTCACCGGGACAGATGCAGATACGCAGTATTTT	CSVLTGTDADTQYF
TRBV25-1	NA	few	TRBJ1-3	TGTGCCAGCGGAGCCACGGGGGCCGGAAACACCATATATTTT	CASGATGAGNTIYF
TRBV5-4	NA	many	TRBJ1-6	TGTGCCAGCAGGCCAGACAGCAAGTCACCCCTCCACTTT	CASRPDSKSPLHF
TRBV12-3/TRBV12-4	NA	many	TRBJ1-2	TGTGCCACCGGAGACAGGTCTAACTATGGCTACACCTTC	CATGDRSNYGYTF
TRBV5-1	NA	NA	TRBJ1-2	TGCGCCAGCAGCTTGGGGCAGTCCGTTGGCACCTTC	CASSLGQSVGTF
TRBV14	NA	NA	TRBJ1-1	TGTGCCAGCAGCCAATTAGGTTACACTGAAGCTTTCTTT	CASSQLGYTEAFF
TRBV24-1	TRBD1	many	TRBJ1-4	TGTGCCACCAGTGCCGGGACAGAGAATGAAAAACTGTTTTTT	CATSAGTENEKLFF
TRBV2	NA	NA	TRBJ2-6	TGTGCCAGCAGGGAGGGGGCCAACGTACTGACTTTC	CASREGANVLTF
TRBV19	TRBD1	few	TRBJ2-5	TGTGCCAGTAGTATATTCCAGGGGGCAAGGAGGACTGAAGAGACCCAGTACTTC	CASSIFQGARRTEETQYF
TRBV7-9	NA	once	TRBJ1-2	TGTGCCAGCAGCCCCCCTAGCGGGGATGACTATGGCTACACCTTC	CASSPPSGDDYGYTF
TRBV24-1	NA	NA	TRBJ2-7	TGTGCCACCAGTGACACGGGCTACGAGCAGTACTTC	CATSDTGYEQYF
TRBV15	NA	NA	TRBJ2-5	TGTGCCACCAGCAGAGATCCGGGGCTCTATGAGACCCAGTACTTC	CATSRDPGLYETQYF
TRBV15	NA	NA	TRBJ1-1	TGTGCCACCAGCAGACGGGACCGCGCCTCGGGCACTGAAGCTTTCTTT	CATSRRDRASGTEAFF
TRBV28	NA	few	TRBJ1-2	TGTGCCAGCAGTTTTAGCGGGGTAGGTGGCTACACCTTC	CASSFSGVGGYTF
TRBV12-3/TRBV12-4	NA	many	TRBJ2-2	TGTGCCAGCAGTTTCGCGGGGAACACCGGGGAGCTGTTTTTT	CASSFAGNTGELFF
TRBV9	NA	NA	TRBJ1-1	TGTGCCAGCAGCGTAGTATGGGACACTGAAGCTTTCTTT	CASSVVWDTEAFF
TRBV30	NA	NA	TRBJ2-3	TGTGCCTGGAGTGTACGACAGCGACGCACAGATACGCAGTATTTT	CAWSVRQRRTDTQYF
TRBV19	TRBD2	NA	TRBJ2-5	TGTGCCAGTAGCACCGGGGGGGTGACCCAGTACTTC	CASSTGGVTQYF
TRBV12-3/TRBV12-4	TRBD1	NA	TRBJ1-1	TGTGCCAGCAGTCAAGGACAGGGTGGCGAAGCTTTCTTT	CASSQGQGGEAFF
TRBV19	TRBD1	many	TRBJ1-3	TGTGCCAGTAGCACCAGGGGGACTAATTCTGGAAACACCATATATTTT	CASSTRGTNSGNTIYF
TRBV11-2	NA	NA	TRBJ1-1	TGTGCCAACAGCCATCAGGACACTGAAGCTTTCTTT	CANSHQDTEAFF
TRBV7-9	NA	NA	TRBJ2-5	TGTGCCACAGAGACCCAGTACTTC	CATETQYF
TRBV15	NA	NA	TRBJ1-4	TGTGCCACCAGCAGAGAAGGTGGGGGGCGGAGTGAAAAACTGTTTTTT	CATSREGGGRSEKLFF
TRBV7-3	TRBD2	few	TRBJ2-2	TGTGCCAGCAGCTTACAAGCGGGAGTAGGAACCGGGGAGCTGTTTTTT	CASSLQAGVGTGELFF
TRBV20-1	NA	many	TRBJ2-2	TGCAGTGCTATCGGGGATTCCGTCGGGGAGCTGTTTTTT	CSAIGDSVGELFF
TRBV7-2	TRBD2	NA	TRBJ2-2	TGTGCCAGCAGCTCACGACTAGCGGAGACCGGGGAGCTGTTTTTT	CASSSRLAETGELFF
TRBV7-9	NA	NA	TRBJ2-1	TGTGCCAGCAGGCCCTCGCGGGACCTACGCTCCTACAATGAGCAGTTCTTC	CASRPSRDLRSYNEQFF
TRBV10-3	TRBD1	many	TRBJ1-1	TGTGCCATCAATTCACAGGGGAGTACTGAAGCTTTCTTT	CAINSQGSTEAFF
TRBV7-9	TRBD1	many	TRBJ1-2	TGTGCCAGCAGCAGACAGGGTGGCTACACCTTC	CASSRQGGYTF
TRBV4-1	NA	NA	TRBJ2-2	TGCGCCAGCAGCCGCGGCAGGGGCTCGAACACCGGGGAGCTGTTTTTT	CASSRGRGSNTGELFF
TRBV14	NA	NA	TRBJ2-3	TGTGCCAGCAGCCAACTCTTAGGAGCAGATACGCAGTATTTT	CASSQLLGADTQYF
TRBV29-1	NA	NA	TRBJ1-5	TGCAGACCGCTGTGGACAGCTTCTCCTCAGCCCCAGCATTTT	CRPLWTASPQPQHF